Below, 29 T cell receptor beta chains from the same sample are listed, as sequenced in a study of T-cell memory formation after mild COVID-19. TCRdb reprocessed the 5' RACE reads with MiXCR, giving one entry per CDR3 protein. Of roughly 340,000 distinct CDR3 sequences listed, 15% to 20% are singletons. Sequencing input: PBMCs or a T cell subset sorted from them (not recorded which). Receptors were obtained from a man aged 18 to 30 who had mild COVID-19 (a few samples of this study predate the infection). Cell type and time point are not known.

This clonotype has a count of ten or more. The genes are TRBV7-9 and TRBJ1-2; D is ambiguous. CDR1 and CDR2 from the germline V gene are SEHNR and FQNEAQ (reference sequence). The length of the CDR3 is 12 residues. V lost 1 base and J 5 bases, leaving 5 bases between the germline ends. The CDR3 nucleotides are TGTGCCAGCAGCTTAGTGGGTTATGGCTACACCTTC. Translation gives CASSLVGYGYTF.

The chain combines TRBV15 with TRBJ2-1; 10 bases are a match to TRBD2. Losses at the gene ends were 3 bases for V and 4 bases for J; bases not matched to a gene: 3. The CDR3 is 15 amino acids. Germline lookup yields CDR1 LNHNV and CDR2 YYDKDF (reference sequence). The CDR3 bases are TGTGCCACCAGCAGGACTAGCGGGCCTTACAATGAGCAGTTCTTC. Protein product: CATSRTSGPYNEQFF.

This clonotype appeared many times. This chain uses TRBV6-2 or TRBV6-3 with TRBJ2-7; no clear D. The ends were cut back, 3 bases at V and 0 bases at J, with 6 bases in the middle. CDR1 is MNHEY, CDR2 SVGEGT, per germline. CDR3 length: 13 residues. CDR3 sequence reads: CASSYPRSYEQYF. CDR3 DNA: TGTGCCAGCAGTTATCCCCGCTCCTACGAGCAGTACTTC.

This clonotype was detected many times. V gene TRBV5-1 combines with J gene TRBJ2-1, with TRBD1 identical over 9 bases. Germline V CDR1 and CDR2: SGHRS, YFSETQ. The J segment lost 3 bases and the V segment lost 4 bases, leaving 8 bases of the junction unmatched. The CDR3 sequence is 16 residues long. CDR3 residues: CASSRTGTGSYNEQFF. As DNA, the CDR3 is TGCGCCAGCAGCCGGACCGGGACAGGGAGCTACAATGAGCAGTTCTTC. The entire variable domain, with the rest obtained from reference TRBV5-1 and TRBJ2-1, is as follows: KAGVTQTPRYLIKTRGQQVTLSCSPISGHRSVSWYQQTPGQGLQFLFEYFSETQRNKGNFPGRFSGRQFSNSRSEMNVSTLELGDSALYLCASSRTGTGSYNEQFFGPGTRLTVL.

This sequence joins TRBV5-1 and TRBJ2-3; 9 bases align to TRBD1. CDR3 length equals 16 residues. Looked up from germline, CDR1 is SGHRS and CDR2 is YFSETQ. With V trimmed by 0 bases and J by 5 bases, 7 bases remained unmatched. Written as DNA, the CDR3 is TGCGCCAGCAGCTTGGAAACAGGGGGCAAGGGAGATACGCAGTATTTT. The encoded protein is CASSLETGGKGDTQYF.

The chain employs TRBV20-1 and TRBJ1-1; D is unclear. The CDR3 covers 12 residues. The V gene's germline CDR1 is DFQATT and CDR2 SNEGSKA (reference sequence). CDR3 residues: CSPAVQATEAFF. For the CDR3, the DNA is TGCAGCCCCGCCGTTCAGGCCACTGAAGCTTTCTTT.

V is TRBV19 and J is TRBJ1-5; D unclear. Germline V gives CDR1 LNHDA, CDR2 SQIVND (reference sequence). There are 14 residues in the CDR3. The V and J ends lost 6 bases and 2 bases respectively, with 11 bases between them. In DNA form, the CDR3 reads TGTGCCAGTAGCCTCCGATTGGGCAATCAGCCCCAGCATTTT. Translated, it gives CASSLRLGNQPQHF.

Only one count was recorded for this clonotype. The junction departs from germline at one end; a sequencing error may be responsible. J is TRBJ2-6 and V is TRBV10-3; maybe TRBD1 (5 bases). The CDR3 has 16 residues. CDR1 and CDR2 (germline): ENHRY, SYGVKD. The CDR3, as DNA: TGTGCCATCAGTGAGCGGCAGCGATCTGGGGCCAACGTCCTGGCTTTC. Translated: CAISERQRSGANVLAF.

The CDR3 DNA is TGCAGTGCTAGAGCCCTGGGGGAACAGGGAGGGCCCCAAGAGACCCAGTACTTC. It translates to CSARALGEQGGPQETQYF. This chain connects TRBV20-1 to TRBJ2-5; a possible D gene is TRBD2 (7 bases). Germline CDR1 DFQATT, CDR2 SNEGSKA (reference sequence). This CDR3 is built from 18 residues. With 1 base removed from V and 1 base from J, the gap between germline ends came to 22 bases.

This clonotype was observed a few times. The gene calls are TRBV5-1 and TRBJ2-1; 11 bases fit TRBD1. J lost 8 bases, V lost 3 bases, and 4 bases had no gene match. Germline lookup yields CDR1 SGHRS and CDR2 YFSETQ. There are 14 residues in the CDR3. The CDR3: CASSWDRGTHEQFF. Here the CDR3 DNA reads TGCGCCAGCAGCTGGGACAGGGGGACACATGAGCAGTTCTTC. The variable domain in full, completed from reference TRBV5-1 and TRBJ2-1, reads KAGVTQTPRYLIKTRGQQVTLSCSPISGHRSVSWYQQTPGQGLQFLFEYFSETQRNKGNFPGRFSGRQFSNSRSEMNVSTLELGDSALYLCASSWDRGTHEQFFGPGTRLTVL.

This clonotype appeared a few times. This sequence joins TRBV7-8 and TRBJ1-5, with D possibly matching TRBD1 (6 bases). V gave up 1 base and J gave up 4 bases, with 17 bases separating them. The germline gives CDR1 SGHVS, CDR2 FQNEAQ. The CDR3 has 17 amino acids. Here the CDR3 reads CASSLVLVQGLNQPQHF. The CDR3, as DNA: TGTGCCAGCAGCTTAGTTTTAGTACAGGGCCTGAATCAGCCCCAGCATTTT.

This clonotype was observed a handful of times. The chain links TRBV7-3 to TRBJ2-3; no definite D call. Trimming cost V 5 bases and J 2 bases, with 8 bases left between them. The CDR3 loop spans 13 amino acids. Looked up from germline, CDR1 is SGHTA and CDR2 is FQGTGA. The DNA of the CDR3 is TGTGCCAGCAGCCCCCGGCTCACAGATACGCAGTATTTT. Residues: CASSPRLTDTQYF.

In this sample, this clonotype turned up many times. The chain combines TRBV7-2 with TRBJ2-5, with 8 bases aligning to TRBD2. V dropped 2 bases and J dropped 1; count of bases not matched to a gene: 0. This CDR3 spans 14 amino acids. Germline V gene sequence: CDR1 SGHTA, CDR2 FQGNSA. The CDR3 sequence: CASSLTSGQETQYF. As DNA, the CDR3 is TGTGCCAGCAGCTTAACTAGCGGCCAAGAGACCCAGTACTTC.

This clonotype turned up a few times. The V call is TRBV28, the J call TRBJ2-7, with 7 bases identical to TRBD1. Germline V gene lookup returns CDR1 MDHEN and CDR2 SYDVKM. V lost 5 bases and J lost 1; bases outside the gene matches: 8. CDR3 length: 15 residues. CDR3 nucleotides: TGTGCCAGCAGTCCGACAGGGTGGAGGTCCTACGAGCAGTACTTC. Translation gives CASSPTGWRSYEQYF.

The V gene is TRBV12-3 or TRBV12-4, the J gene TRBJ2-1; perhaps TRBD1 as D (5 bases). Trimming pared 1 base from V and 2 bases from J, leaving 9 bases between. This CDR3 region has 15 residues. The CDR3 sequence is CASSLGQIPYNEQFF. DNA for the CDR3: TGTGCCAGCAGTTTAGGACAGATCCCCTACAATGAGCAGTTCTTC.

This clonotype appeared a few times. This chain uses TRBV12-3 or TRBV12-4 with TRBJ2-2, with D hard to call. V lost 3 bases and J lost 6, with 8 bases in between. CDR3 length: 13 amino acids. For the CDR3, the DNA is TGTGCCAGCAGTTTCGGCAGATCCGGGGAGCTGTTTTTT. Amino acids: CASSFGRSGELFF.

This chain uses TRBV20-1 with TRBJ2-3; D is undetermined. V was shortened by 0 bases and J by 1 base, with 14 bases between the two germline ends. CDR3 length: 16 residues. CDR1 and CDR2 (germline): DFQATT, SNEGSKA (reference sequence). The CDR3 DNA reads TGCAGTGCTAGAGACGAACTACCCGTCGGCACAGATACGCAGTATTTT. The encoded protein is CSARDELPVGTDTQYF.

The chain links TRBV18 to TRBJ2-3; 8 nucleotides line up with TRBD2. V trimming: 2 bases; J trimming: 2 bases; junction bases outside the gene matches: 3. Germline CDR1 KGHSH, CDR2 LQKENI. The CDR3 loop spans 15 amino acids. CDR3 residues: CASSPAGGTTDTQYF. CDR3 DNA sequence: TGTGCCAGCTCACCAGCGGGGGGAACCACAGATACGCAGTATTTT. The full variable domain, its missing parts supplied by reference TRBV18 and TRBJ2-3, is NAGVMQNPRHLVRRRGQEARLRCSPMKGHSHVYWYRQLPEEGLKFMVYLQKENIIDESGMPKERFSAEFPKEGPSILRIQQVVRGDSAAYFCASSPAGGTTDTQYFGPGTRLTVL.

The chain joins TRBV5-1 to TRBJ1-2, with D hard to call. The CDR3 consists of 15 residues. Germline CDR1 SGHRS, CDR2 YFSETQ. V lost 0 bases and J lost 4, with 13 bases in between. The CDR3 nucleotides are TGCGCCAGCAGCTTGGTGGGTGCTCTCCGCTATGGCTACACCTTC. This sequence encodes CASSLVGALRYGYTF.

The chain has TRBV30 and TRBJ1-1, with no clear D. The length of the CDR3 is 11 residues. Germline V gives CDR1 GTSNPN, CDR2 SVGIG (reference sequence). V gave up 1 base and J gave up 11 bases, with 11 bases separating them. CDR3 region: CAWSGGVWAFF. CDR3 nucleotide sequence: TGTGCCTGGAGTGGCGGGGTTTGGGCTTTCTTT.

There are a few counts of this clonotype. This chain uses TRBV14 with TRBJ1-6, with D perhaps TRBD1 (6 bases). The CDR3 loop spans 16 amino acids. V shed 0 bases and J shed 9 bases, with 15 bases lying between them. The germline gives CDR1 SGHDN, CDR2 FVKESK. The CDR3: CASSQDTGNGISPLHF. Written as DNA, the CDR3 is TGTGCCAGCAGCCAAGATACAGGGAATGGTATTTCACCCCTCCACTTT.

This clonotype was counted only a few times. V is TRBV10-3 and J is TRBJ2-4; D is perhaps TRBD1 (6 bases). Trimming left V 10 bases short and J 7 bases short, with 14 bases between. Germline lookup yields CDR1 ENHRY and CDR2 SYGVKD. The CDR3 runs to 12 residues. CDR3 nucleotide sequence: TGTGCCACCAGGGGCTCCTCCAACATTCAGTACTTC. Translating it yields CATRGSSNIQYF.

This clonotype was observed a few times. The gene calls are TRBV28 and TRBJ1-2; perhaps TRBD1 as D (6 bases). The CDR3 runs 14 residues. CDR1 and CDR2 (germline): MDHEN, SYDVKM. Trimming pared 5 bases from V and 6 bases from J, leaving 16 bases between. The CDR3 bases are TGTGCCAGCAGTCCTCCACAGGGCTTGGATGGCTACACCTTC. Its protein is CASSPPQGLDGYTF.

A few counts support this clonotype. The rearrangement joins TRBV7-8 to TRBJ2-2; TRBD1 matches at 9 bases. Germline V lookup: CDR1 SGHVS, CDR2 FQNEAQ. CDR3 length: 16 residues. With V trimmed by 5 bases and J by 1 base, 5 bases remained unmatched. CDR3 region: CASSIRDRENTGELFF. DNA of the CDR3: TGTGCCAGCAGCATCCGGGACAGGGAGAACACCGGGGAGCTGTTTTTT.

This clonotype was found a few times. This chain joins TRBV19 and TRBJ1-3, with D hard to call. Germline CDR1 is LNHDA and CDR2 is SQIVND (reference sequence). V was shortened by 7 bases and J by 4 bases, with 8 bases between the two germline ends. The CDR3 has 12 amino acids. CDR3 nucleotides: TGTGCCAGTAACATCCTAGGAAACACCATATATTTT. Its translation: CASNILGNTIYF.

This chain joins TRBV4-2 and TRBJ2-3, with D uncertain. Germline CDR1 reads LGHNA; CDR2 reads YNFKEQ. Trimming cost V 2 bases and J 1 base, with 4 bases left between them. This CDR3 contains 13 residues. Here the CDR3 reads CASSQLGTDTQYF. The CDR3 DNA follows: TGTGCCAGCAGCCAATTGGGCACAGATACGCAGTATTTT.

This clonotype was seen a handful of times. Written as DNA, the CDR3 is TGCAGTGCTAGACTAGCAGGGAAGTACGAGCAGTACGTC. It encodes CSARLAGKYEQYV. The chain has TRBV20-1 and TRBJ2-7; either TRBD1 or TRBD2 may supply D (5 bases each). The V gene lost 2 bases and the J gene lost 4 bases, with 12 bases spanning the gap. The CDR3 totals 13 residues. Germline CDR1 is DFQATT and CDR2 is SNEGSKA (reference sequence).

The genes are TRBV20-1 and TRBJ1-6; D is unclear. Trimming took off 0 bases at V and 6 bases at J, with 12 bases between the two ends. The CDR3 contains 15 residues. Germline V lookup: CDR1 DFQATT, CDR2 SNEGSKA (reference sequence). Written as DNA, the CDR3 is TGCAGTGCTAGAGATCGGGTACAGCTTAATTCACCCCTCCACTTT. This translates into CSARDRVQLNSPLHF.

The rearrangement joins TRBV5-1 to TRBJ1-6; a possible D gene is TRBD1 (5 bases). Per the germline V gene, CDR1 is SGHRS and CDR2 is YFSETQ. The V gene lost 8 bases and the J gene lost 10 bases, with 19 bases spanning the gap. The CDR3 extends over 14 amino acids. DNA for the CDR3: TGCGCCAGTTCGCTTACAGGAACCCCCTCACCCCTCCACTTT. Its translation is CASSLTGTPSPLHF.